These 9 T cell receptor beta chains were sequenced from one sample in a study of cytomegalovirus exposure and HLA in healthy donors. This PCR relied on a set of 60 Vbeta primers and 13 Jbeta primers. Generated by immunoSEQ multiplex PCR, the TCRdb table keeps only in-frame clones and is missing some. The sample holds 110,000 or so clones, roughly 67% seen once. Sequencing was carried out using PBMCs. The source is a man aged 18 to 29 in good health and CMV-seropositive.

The gene calls are TRBV4-1 and TRBJ2-5; 11 nucleotides match TRBD2. This CDR3 comprises 17 residues. Germline trimming cut 3 bases from V and 5 bases from J; bases unmatched to any gene: 11. Germline-derived CDR1 and CDR2 are MGHRA and YSYEKL. CDR3 sequence (DNA): TGCGCCAGCAGCCAGTTGACTAGCGGGGCCTCAAGGGAGACCCAGTACTTC. Translating gives CASSQLTSGASRETQYF.

The gene calls are TRBV25-1 and TRBJ1-6; no firm D call. V lost 2 bases to trimming and J lost 8 bases, with 4 bases between them. The length of the CDR3 is 12 residues. Germline assignment: CDR1 MGHDK and CDR2 SYGVNS. The CDR3 loop is CASSEPYSPLHF. CDR3 nucleotides: TGTGCCAGCAGTGAACCTTATTCACCCCTCCACTTT.

This clone was seen a few times. The chain's CDR3 is CASSLRGAINEKLFF. In DNA, the CDR3 is TGTGCCAGCAGCTTGCGGGGGGCGATCAATGAAAAACTGTTTTTT. The V gene is TRBV5-4, the J gene TRBJ1-4; D is perhaps TRBD1 (6 bases). V was clipped by 1 base and J by 5 bases, with 12 bases between them. Germline V gene sequence: CDR1 SGHNT, CDR2 YYREEE (reference sequence). The CDR3 extends over 15 amino acids.

The J gene is TRBJ2-7, the V gene TRBV19; TRBD1 matches at 7 bases. Germline V gene data show CDR1 as LNHDA and CDR2 as SQIVND (reference sequence). V gave up 3 bases and J gave up 4 bases; unmatched junction bases: 6. The CDR3 covers 14 residues. As DNA, the CDR3 is TGTGCCAGTAGTATTACAGGGGCAGTATACGAGCAGTACTTC. Translation gives CASSITGAVYEQYF.

The gene calls are TRBV5-1 and TRBJ2-1; TRBD2 matches at 9 bases. This CDR3 has 16 amino acids. The germline CDR1 and CDR2 sequences are SGHRS and YFSETQ. V shed 0 bases, J shed 6 bases, and the junction held 7 bases outside the gene matches. Here the CDR3 reads CASSLVTSGIPNEQFF. The CDR3 DNA is TGCGCCAGCAGCTTGGTGACTAGCGGAATACCCAATGAGCAGTTCTTC.

V gene TRBV27 combines with J gene TRBJ2-1; weak D call: TRBD1 (6 bases). The CDR3 runs 20 residues. Germline loops: CDR1 MNHEY, CDR2 SMNVEV (reference sequence). Deletions cut 5 bases from V and 0 bases from J, with 26 bases between. The CDR3 DNA is TGTGCCAGCAGTACCCACAGGGTCGGCCGAACGGGGAACTCCTACAATGAGCAGTTCTTC. Translated: CASSTHRVGRTGNSYNEQFF.

The chain recombines TRBV9 with TRBJ2-1, with a possible D match to TRBD1 (6 bases). This CDR3 has 14 amino acids. The V and J ends lost 2 bases and 5 bases respectively, with 11 bases between them. CDR1 SGDLS and CDR2 YYNGEE come from the germline V gene. The CDR3 protein is CASSVGQTHNEQFF. The CDR3 nucleotides read TGTGCCAGCAGCGTCGGACAGACCCACAATGAGCAGTTCTTC.

V gene TRBV5-1 combines with J gene TRBJ1-2; the D gene is possibly TRBD1 (5 bases). Trimming stripped 0 bases from V and 6 bases from J, with 18 bases between. Germline loops: CDR1 SGHRS, CDR2 YFSETQ. This CDR3 is built from 16 residues. The CDR3 here is CASSLGDWGTPHGYTF. The CDR3, as DNA: TGCGCCAGCAGCTTGGGGGACTGGGGAACTCCTCATGGCTACACCTTC.

The chain links TRBV7-2 to TRBJ1-4; D remains unclear. Trimming left V 5 bases short and J 0 bases short, with 10 bases between. The CDR3 is 15 residues long. Germline V gives CDR1 SGHTA, CDR2 FQGNSA. The CDR3, as DNA: TGTGCCAGCAGCACCCGACAAGCAACTAATGAAAAACTGTTTTTT. Translation gives CASSTRQATNEKLFF.